The rows below give T cell receptor beta chains drawn from one sample of a study of PD-1 blockade in classical Hodgkin lymphoma. Measured with immunoSEQ multiplex PCR; TCRdb has only the in-frame clones, and not every one. The sample consists of about 13,000 clones, about 90% of them appearing once. The source material was CD4+ T cells from blood, sampled at baseline. Receptors originate from a human donor with classical Hodgkin lymphoma. The CDR3 runs from the conserved cysteine through the conserved F or W. Fields, in order: CDR3 length, clone size, J gene, D gene, V gene, CDR3 protein, CDR3 DNA. The D gene is left open where the match is weak. Some rows have no size entry. The others give once, few or many, or a class for an expanded clone.

13 | NA | TRBJ2-2 | NA | TRBV6-5 | CASTRGNTGELFF | TGTGCCAGCACCAGGGGGAACACCGGGGAGCTGTTTTTT
17 | NA | TRBJ2-6 | NA | TRBV4-1 | CASSQEWRQGGANVLTF | TGCGCCAGCAGCCAAGAGTGGAGGCAGGGTGGGGCCAACGTCCTGACTTTC
13 | NA | TRBJ2-7 | NA | TRBV6-6 | CASSYSRGYEQYF | TGTGCCAGCAGTTACTCTAGGGGGTACGAGCAGTACTTC
13 | once | TRBJ1-5 | NA | TRBV2 | CASSGQPNQPQHF | TGTGCCAGCAGTGGGCAGCCCAATCAGCCCCAGCATTTT
16 | NA | TRBJ2-3 | TRBD2 | TRBV11-3 | CASSLLAGDRTDTQYF | TGTGCCAGCAGCTTGCTAGCGGGAGATCGCACAGATACGCAGTATTTT
15 | NA | TRBJ1-1 | NA | TRBV2 | CASSALRGRETEAFF | TGTGCCAGCAGCGCACTCAGGGGAAGGGAAACTGAAGCTTTCTTT
15 | NA | TRBJ1-1 | TRBD1 | TRBV7-8 | CASSSRQGANTEAFF | TGTGCCAGCAGCTCTCGACAGGGGGCTAACACTGAAGCTTTCTTT
17 | NA | TRBJ2-3 | NA | TRBV4-1 | CASSQDRPGRVTDTQYF | TGCGCCAGCAGCCAAGATAGGCCCGGCAGGGTGACAGATACGCAGTATTTT
13 | once | TRBJ1-5 | NA | TRBV6-5 | CASGPDRNQPQHF | TGTGCCAGCGGGCCGGATCGCAATCAGCCCCAGCATTTT
15 | NA | TRBJ1-2 | TRBD1 | TRBV7-2 | CASSSQITGVRGYTF | TGTGCCAGCAGCTCACAGATTACAGGGGTCCGTGGCTACACCTTC
17 | NA | TRBJ2-5 | TRBD1 | TRBV5-1 | CASSPFTYDRGQETQYF | TGCGCCAGCAGCCCTTTTACTTACGACAGGGGGCAAGAGACCCAGTACTTC
12 | NA | TRBJ1-4 | NA | TRBV12-2 | CASRLVKIGLFF | TGTGCAAGTCGCTTAGTAAAAATTGGCCTGTTTTTT
15 | once | TRBJ2-5 | TRBD1 | TRBV7-9 | CASSTGTGGWETQYF | TGTGCCAGCAGCACCGGGACAGGGGGCTGGGAGACCCAGTACTTC
16 | NA | TRBJ2-7 | TRBD2 | TRBV6-6 | CASTVFGLAGGYEQYF | TGTGCCAGTACCGTCTTTGGACTAGCGGGGGGGTACGAGCAGTACTTC
11 | NA | TRBJ2-1 | NA | TRBV7-9 | CASSLALEEFF | TGTGCCAGCAGCTTAGCGCTAGAGGAGTTCTTC
15 | NA | TRBJ2-5 | TRBD1 | TRBV5-4 | CASSLGGDRGETQYF | TGTGCCAGCAGCTTGGGAGGGGACAGGGGAGAGACCCAGTACTTC
14 | NA | TRBJ2-6 | NA | TRBV10-2 | CASSLKAGANVLTF | TGCGCCAGCAGCCTCAAGGCGGGGGCCAACGTCCTGACTTTC
15 | NA | TRBJ2-3 | NA | TRBV4-1 | CASSQAATPADTQYF | TGCGCCAGCAGCCAAGCAGCGACTCCGGCTGATACGCAGTATTTT
15 | NA | TRBJ2-7 | NA | TRBV7-2 | CASSKVGESSYEQYF | TGTGCCAGCAGCAAAGTCGGGGAAAGCTCCTACGAGCAGTACTTC
13 | NA | TRBJ1-1 | NA | TRBV2 | CATVEWGNTEAFF | TGTGCCACCGTCGAATGGGGGAACACTGAAGCTTTCTTT